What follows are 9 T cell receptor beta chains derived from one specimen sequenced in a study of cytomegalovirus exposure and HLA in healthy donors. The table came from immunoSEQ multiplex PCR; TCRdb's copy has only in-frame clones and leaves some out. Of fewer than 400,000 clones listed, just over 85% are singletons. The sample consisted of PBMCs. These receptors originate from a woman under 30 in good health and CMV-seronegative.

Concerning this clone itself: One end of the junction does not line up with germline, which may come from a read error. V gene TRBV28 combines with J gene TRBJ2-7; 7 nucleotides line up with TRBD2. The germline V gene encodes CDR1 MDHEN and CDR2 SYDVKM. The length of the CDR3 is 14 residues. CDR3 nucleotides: TGTGCCAGCGCCCCCGCGGGAGATCTGTACGAGCAATACTTC. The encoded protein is CASAPAGDLYEQYF.

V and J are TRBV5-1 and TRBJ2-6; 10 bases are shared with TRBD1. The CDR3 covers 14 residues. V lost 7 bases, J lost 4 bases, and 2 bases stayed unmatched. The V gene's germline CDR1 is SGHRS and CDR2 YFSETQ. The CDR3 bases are TGCGCCAGCGGGACAGGGGCGGGGGCCAACGTCCTGACTTTC. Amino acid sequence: CASGTGAGANVLTF.

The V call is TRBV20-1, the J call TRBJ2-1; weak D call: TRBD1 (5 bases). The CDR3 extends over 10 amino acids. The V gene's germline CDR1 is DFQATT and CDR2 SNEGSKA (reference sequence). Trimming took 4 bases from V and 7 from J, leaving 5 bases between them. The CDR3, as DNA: TGCAGTGCTACAGGGAATGAGCAGTTCTTC. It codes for CSATGNEQFF.

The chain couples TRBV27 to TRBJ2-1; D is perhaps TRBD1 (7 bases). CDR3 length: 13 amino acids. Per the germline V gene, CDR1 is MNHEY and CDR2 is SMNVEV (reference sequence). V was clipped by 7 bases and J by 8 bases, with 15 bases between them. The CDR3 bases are TGTGCCAGCACCCTGACAGGGAGGCATGAGCAGTTCTTC. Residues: CASTLTGRHEQFF.

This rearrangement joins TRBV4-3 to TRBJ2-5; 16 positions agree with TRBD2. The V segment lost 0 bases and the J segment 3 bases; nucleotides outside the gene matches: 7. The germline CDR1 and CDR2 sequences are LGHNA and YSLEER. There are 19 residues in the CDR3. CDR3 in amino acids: CASSQERGLAGGPEETQYF. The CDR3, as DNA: TGCGCCAGCAGCCAAGAGCGGGGACTAGCGGGAGGGCCGGAAGAGACCCAGTACTTC.

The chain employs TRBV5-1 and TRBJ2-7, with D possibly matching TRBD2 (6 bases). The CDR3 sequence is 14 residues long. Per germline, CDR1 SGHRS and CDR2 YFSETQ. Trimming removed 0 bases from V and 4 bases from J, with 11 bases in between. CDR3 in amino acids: CASSLGLVGYEQYF. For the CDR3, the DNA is TGCGCCAGCAGCTTGGGACTAGTAGGGTACGAGCAGTACTTC.

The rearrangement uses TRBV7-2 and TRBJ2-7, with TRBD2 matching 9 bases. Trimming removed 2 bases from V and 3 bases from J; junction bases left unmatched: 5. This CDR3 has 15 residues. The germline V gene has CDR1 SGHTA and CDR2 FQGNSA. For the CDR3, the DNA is TGTGCCAGCAGCTTAAGGGGCGGGAGGGTCTACGAGCAGTACTTC. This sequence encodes CASSLRGGRVYEQYF.

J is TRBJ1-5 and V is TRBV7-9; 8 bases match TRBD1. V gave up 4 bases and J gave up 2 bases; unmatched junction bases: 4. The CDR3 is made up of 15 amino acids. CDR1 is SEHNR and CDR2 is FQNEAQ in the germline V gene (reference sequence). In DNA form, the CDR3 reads TGTGCCAGCAGCTGGGGGACAGGTGGCAATCAGCCCCAGCATTTT. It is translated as CASSWGTGGNQPQHF.

DNA of the CDR3: TGTGCCAGCAGCTTGGACGGAGCTAACTATGGCTACACCTTC. This translates into CASSLDGANYGYTF. This chain connects TRBV5-6 to TRBJ1-2, with D uncertain. Germline V gene sequence: CDR1 SGHDT, CDR2 YYEEEE. Trimming took off 0 bases at V and 0 bases at J, with 6 bases between the two ends. CDR3 length: 14 residues. The whole variable domain, filled in from reference TRBV5-6 and TRBJ1-2, reads DAGVTQSPTHLIKTRGQQVTLRCSPKSGHDTVSWYQQALGQGPQFIFQYYEEEERQRGNFPDRFSGHQFPNYSSELNVNALLLGDSALYLCASSLDGANYGYTFGSGTRLTVV.